This T cell receptor (beta chain) appears in the sequencing data of a study of graft-versus-host responses after intestinal transplantation. TCRdb's copy holds only in-frame clones and misses some; the assay was immunoSEQ multiplex PCR. This sample has 85,000 to 100,000 clones, with 90% to 95% found just once. In this sample, this clone turned up a few times. Its antigen is as yet unknown. Regarding the study as a whole: Investigators detected GvH clones in recipient marrow, with some emerging earlier in ileum or blood. After transplant, early declines in HvG clones were associated with peak levels of circulating GvH clones.

Sequenced here: unstimulated CD4+ T cells sorted from spleen or lymph node cells, sampled before intestinal transplant. The sequence came from a human donor who received an intestinal transplant.

The CDR3, as DNA: TGCGCCAGCAGCCTCCGGGATGATACGCAGTATTTT. Its protein is CASSLRDDTQYF. The V call is TRBV4-1, the J call TRBJ2-3, with D possibly TRBD2 on 5 matching bases. The CDR3 runs to 12 residues. The ends were cut back, 4 bases at V and 6 bases at J, with 8 bases in the middle. Germline V gene sequence: CDR1 MGHRA, CDR2 YSYEKL.